This T cell receptor beta chain was recovered during a study of prognosis after radiotherapy for stage I lung cancer. Study information: Medical inoperability applied to all of the non-small cell lung cancer patients. Some 12 patients had adenocarcinoma tumors, while squamous cell carcinoma tumors were found in more than five.

This clonotype has ten or more counts. What it recognizes is unknown. Regarding the study as a whole: Divergent TRBV and TRBJ gene usage has reportedly been observed between patients with and without metastases.

CDR3 length: 14 amino acids. CDR1 is GTSNPN, CDR2 SVGIG, per germline (reference sequence). V lost 8 bases to trimming and J lost 2 bases, with 18 bases between them. Two-round multiplex PCR on genomic DNA was the method by which TCR beta CDR3 was amplified. The first round of PCR was done with primers that matched each TRBV and TRBJ gene. TCRdb independently ran MiXCR on the multiplex PCR reads; one entry per CDR3 protein. This repertoire shows roughly 20,000 distinct CDR3 sequences, about three fifths found once; its top ten account for roughly 26%. Collection of peripheral blood, in a volume of approximately 5.6 milliliters, was performed at each of two time points.

This TCR came from a donor aged 50 or older with non-small cell lung cancer. The rearrangement joins TRBV30 to TRBJ2-5; no clear D gene. The sequencing here drew on PBMCs, taken before or after stereotactic body radiation therapy (not recorded which). CDR3 bases: TGTGCCAGATCCTGGTCAGACAATCAAGAGACCCAGTACTTC. Its protein is CARSWSDNQETQYF. Complete variable domain (other parts from reference TRBV30 and TRBJ2-5): SQTIHQWPATLVQPVGSPLSLECTVEGTSNPNLYWYRQAAGRGLQLLFYSVGIGQISSEVPQNLSASRPQDRQFILSSKKLLLSDSGFYLCARSWSDNQETQYFGPGTRLLVL.